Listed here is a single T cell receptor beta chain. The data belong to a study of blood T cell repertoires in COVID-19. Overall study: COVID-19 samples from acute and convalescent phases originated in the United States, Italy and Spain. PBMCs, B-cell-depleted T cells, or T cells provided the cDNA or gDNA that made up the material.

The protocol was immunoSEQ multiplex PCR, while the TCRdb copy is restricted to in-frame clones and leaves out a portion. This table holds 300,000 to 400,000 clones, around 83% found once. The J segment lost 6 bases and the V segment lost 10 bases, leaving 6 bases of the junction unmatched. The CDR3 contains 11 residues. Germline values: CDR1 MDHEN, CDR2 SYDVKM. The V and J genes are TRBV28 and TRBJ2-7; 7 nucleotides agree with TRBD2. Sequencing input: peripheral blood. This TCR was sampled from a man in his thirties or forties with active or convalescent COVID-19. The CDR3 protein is CAIATSREQYF. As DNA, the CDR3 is TGTGCCATCGCGACTAGCCGCGAGCAGTACTTC.